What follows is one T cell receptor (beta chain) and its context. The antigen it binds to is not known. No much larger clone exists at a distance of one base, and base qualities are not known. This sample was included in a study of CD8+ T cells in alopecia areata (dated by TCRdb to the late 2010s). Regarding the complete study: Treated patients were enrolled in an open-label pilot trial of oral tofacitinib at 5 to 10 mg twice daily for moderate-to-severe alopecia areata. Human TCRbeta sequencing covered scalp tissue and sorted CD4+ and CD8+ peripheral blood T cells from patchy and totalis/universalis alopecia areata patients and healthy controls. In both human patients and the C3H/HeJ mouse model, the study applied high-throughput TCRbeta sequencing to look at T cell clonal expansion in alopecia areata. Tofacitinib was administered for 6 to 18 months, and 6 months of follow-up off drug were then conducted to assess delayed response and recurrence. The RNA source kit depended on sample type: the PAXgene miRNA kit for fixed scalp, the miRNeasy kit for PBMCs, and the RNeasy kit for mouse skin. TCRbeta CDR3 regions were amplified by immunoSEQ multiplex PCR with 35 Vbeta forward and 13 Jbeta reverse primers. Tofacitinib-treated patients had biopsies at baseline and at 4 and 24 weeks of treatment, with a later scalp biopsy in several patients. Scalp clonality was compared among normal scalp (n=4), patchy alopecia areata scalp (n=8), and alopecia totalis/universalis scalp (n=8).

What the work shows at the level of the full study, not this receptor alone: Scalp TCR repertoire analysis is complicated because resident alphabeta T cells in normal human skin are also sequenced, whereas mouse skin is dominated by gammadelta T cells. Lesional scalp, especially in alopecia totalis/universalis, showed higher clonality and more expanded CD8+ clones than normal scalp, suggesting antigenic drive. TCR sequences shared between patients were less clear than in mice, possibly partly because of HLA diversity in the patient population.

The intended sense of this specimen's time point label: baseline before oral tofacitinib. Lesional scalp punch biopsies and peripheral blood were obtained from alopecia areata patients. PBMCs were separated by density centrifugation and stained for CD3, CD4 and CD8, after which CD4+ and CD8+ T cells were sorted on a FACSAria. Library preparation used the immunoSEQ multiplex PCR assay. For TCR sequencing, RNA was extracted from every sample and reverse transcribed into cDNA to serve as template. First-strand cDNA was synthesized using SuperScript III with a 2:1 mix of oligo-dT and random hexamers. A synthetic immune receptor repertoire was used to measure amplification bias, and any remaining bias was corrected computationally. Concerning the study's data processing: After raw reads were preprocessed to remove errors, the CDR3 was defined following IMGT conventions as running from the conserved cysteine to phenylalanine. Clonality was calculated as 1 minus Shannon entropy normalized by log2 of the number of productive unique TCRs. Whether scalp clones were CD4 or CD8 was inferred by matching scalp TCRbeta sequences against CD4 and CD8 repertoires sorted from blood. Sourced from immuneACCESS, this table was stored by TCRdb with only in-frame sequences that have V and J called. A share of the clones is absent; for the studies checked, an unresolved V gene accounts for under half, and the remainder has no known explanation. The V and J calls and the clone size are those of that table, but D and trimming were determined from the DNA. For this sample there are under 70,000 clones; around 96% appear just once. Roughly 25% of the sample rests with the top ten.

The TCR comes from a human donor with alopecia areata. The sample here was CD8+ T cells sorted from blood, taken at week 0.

The CDR3 sequence is CSVVSRSSYEQYF. The sequence in DNA is TGCAGCGTTGTTAGCAGGAGCTCCTACGAGCAGTACTTC. The V and J genes are TRBV29-1 and TRBJ2-7; the D gene is not confidently resolved. Taken from the germline V gene, the CDR1 and CDR2 loops are SQVTM and ANQGSEA. Its CDR3 holds 13 amino acids, cysteine through phenylalanine. Only CDR3 DNA is held: 39 bases, read in frame from base 1. Relative to germline, V is 4 bases shorter and J is 0 bases shorter, with 10 bases between their ends.